The entry below describes one T cell receptor beta chain. This entry belongs to a study of blood T cell repertoires in COVID-19. Whole-study context: The study drew acute and convalescent COVID-19 samples from the United States, Italy and Spain.

This CDR3 is 16 amino acids long. Trimming left V 4 bases short and J 1 base short, with 16 bases between. Germline V CDR1 and CDR2: KGHSH, LQKENI. Original processing methods: Reference gene primer amplification gave estimated nucleated cell counts. Some clones are missing from TCRdb's copy, which holds only in-frame ones; the method was immunoSEQ multiplex PCR. The V and J calls and clone size come from that table; D and trimming were worked out from the DNA. The repertoire holds about 400,000 clones, with roughly 90% as singletons. Participant age was about 18 to 89 years, and participants resided in 20 to 30 US areas. Participants' reported clinical history set cohort assignment.

The sequencing sample was made of PBMCs or T cells enriched from blood (not recorded which). The V gene is TRBV18, the J gene TRBJ1-1; D perhaps matches TRBD1 (6 bases). The clonotype comes from a woman in her thirties who had recovered from COVID-19. This chain's CDR3 is CASSLTGTQPNTEAFF. CDR3 coding DNA: TGTGCCAGCTCACTAACCGGGACACAACCGAACACTGAAGCTTTCTTT.